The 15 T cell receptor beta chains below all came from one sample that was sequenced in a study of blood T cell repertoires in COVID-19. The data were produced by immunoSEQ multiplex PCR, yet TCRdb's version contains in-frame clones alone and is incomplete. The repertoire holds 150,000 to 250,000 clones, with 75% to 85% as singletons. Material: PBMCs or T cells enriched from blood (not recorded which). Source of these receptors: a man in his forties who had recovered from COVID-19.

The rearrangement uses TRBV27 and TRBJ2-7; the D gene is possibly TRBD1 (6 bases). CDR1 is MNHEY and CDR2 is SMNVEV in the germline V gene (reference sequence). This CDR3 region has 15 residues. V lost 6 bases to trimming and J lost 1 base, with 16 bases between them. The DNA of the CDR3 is TGTGCCAGCAGCATAAAGCTCGACAGGTCCTACGAGCAGTACTTC. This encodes CASSIKLDRSYEQYF.

CDR3 DNA sequence: TGTGCCAGCAGTTACGCCATTAGCGGGACCCTCCCCCGCATTCAGTACTTC. Translated: CASSYAISGTLPRIQYF. The chain is built from TRBV6-2 or TRBV6-3 and TRBJ2-4, with 8 positions matching TRBD2. This CDR3 spans 17 amino acids. The ends lost 2 bases at V and 9 bases at J; junction bases unmatched: 15. CDR1 MNHEY and CDR2 SVGEGT come from the germline V gene.

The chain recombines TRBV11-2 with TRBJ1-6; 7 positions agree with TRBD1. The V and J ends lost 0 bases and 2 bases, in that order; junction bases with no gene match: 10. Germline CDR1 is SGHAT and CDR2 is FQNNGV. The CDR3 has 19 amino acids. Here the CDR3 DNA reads TGTGCCAGCAGCTTAGATACAGGGGCCAGATCACCCTATAATTCACCCCTCCACTTT. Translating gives CASSLDTGARSPYNSPLHF.

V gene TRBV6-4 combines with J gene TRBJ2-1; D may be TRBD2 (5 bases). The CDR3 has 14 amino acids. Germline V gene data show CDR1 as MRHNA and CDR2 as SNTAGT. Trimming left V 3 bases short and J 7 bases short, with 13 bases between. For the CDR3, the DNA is TGTGCCAGCAGTGATGCGGAGGTAGGAAATGAGCAGTTCTTC. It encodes CASSDAEVGNEQFF.

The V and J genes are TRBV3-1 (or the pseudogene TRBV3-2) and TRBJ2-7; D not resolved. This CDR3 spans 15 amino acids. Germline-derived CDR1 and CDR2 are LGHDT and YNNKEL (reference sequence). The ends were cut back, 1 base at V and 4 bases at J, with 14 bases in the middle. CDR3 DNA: TGTGCCAGCAGCCAAGGTGGGCCTCATCTTTACGAGCAGTACGTC. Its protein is CASSQGGPHLYEQYV.

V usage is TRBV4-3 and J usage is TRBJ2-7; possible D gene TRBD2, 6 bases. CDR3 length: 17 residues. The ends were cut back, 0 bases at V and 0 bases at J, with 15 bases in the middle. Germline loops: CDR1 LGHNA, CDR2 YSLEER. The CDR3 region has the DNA TGCGCCAGCAGCCAAGATTTGGGGGGTGTGAACTCCTACGAGCAGTACTTC. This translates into CASSQDLGGVNSYEQYF.

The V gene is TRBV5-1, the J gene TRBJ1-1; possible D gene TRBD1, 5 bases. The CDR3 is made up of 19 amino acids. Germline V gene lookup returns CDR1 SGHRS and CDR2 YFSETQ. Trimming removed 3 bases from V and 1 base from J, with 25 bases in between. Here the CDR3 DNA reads TGCGCCAGCAGCTCGAAACCAACAGGTGTTGGGATTTGGAACACTGAAGCTTTCTTT. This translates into CASSSKPTGVGIWNTEAFF.

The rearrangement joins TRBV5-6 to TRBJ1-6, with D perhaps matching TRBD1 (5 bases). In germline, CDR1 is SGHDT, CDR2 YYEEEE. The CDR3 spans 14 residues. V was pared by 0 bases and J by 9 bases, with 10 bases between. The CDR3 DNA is TGTGCCAGCAGCTTGGTCCAGGGTGGTTCACCCCTCCACTTT. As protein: CASSLVQGGSPLHF.

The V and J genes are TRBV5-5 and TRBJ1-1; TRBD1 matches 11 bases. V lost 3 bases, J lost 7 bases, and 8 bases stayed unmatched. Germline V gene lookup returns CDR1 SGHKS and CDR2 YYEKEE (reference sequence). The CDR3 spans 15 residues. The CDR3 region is CASSSEGTGGFEAFF. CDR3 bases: TGTGCCAGCAGCTCCGAGGGGACAGGGGGATTTGAAGCTTTCTTT. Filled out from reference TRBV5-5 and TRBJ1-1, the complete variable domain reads DAGVTQSPTHLIKTRGQQVTLRCSPISGHKSVSWYQQVLGQGPQFIFQYYEKEERGRGNFPDRFSARQFPNYSSELNVNALLLGDSALYLCASSSEGTGGFEAFFGQGTRLTVV.

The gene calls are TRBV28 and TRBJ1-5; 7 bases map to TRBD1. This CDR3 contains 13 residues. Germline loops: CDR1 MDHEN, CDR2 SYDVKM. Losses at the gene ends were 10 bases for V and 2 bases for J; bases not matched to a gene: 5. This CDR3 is CATQGYGNQPQHF. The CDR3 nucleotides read TGTGCCACACAGGGGTATGGCAATCAGCCCCAGCATTTT.

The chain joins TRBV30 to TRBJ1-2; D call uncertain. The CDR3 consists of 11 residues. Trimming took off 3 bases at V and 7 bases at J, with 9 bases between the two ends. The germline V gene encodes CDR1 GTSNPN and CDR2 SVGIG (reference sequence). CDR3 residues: CAWSRRGGYTF. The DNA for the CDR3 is TGTGCCTGGAGCCGGCGGGGTGGCTACACCTTC.

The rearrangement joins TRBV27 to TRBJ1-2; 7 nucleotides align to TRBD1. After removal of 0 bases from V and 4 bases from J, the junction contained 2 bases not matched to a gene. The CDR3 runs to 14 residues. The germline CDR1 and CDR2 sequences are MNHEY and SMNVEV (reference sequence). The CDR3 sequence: CASSLSWDSYGYTF. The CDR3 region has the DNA TGTGCCAGCAGTTTATCGTGGGACAGCTATGGCTACACCTTC.

The CDR3 sequence: CASTYYPPRLAGVGSTDTQYF. The CDR3 DNA is TGTGCCAGCACCTACTATCCCCCCCGACTAGCGGGAGTGGGTAGCACAGATACGCAGTATTTT. The rearrangement links TRBV6-6 to TRBJ2-3, with 12 bases fitting TRBD2. In germline, CDR1 is MNHNY, CDR2 SVGAGI (reference sequence). The CDR3 runs to 21 residues. Trimming cost V 7 bases and J 0 bases; bases outside gene matches: 20.

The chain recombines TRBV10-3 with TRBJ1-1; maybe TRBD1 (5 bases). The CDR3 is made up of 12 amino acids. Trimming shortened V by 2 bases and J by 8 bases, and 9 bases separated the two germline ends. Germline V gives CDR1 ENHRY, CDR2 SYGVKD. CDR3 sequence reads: CAISEETGEAFF. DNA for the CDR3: TGTGCCATCAGTGAGGAAACAGGAGAAGCTTTCTTT.

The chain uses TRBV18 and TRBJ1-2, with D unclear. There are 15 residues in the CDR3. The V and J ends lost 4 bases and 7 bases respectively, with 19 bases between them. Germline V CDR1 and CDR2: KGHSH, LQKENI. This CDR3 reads CASSRGPESGGGYTF. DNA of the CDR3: TGTGCCAGCTCACGCGGGCCGGAGTCGGGTGGTGGCTACACCTTC.